This T cell receptor beta chain was documented in a study of cytomegalovirus exposure and HLA in healthy donors. Study-level findings and limits: Later analysis suggested most CMV-associated TCR beta chains were HLA-restricted.

The PCR employed 60 Vbeta primers together with 13 Jbeta primers. Here immunoSEQ multiplex PCR was the method, and the copy in TCRdb shows in-frame clones only, minus some. The table records 35,000 to 45,000 clones, 60% to 70% of them present only once. CDR1 is LNHDA, CDR2 SQIVND, per germline (reference sequence). V shed 8 bases and J 0 bases; nucleotides not matched to a gene: 12. The CDR3 contains 17 residues. Each donor was nominally healthy when sampled (though unrecorded immune exposures were likely). For this clone: As yet, its antigen is unknown.

This sequence joins TRBV19 and TRBJ1-4, with 7 bases matching TRBD1. The specimen sequenced was PBMCs. The origin of this receptor is a man aged 60 to 69 in good health and CMV-seropositive. This CDR3 reads CASGPLEGGPTNEKLFF. CDR3 bases: TGTGCCAGTGGCCCGTTGGAAGGGGGCCCAACTAATGAAAAACTGTTTTTT. The full variable domain, its missing parts supplied by reference TRBV19 and TRBJ1-4, is DGGITQSPKYLFRKEGQNVTLSCEQNLNHDAMYWYRQDPGQGLRLIYYSQIVNDFQKGDIAEGYSVSREKKESFPLTVTSAQKNPTAFYLCASGPLEGGPTNEKLFFGSGTQLSVL.